This TCR beta chain is from a study of beta chain features in type 1 diabetes. A heparinised blood draw that averaged about 120 mL was obtained once from each donor. Notes on this clone: Its matching antigen is unknown.

Whole-study results and caveats: There was a moderate but significant shortening of TCRB CDR3s in all four CD4+ subsets of Type 1 diabetes patients. The cDNA sequencing approach could over-represent high-TCR-expressing cells.

The CDR3 is 15 residues long. V was shortened by 6 bases and J by 0 bases, with 9 bases between the two germline ends. Germline CDR1 MDHEN, CDR2 SYDVKM. TCRB transcripts that were expressed got sequenced, as all of the isolated RNA had been reverse transcribed. Sequencing used immunoSEQ multiplex PCR; TCRdb keeps in-frame clones, though not all of them. The table includes 400,000 to 550,000 clones, 9.5% to 12% detected once. The chain joins TRBV28 to TRBJ2-6, with D unresolved. Specimen: naive CD4+ T cells from blood. This TCR was sampled from a woman younger than 30 in good health. The CDR3 DNA reads as TGTGCCAGCAGCCCTGTGAACTCTGGGGCCAACGTCCTGACTTTC. Protein: CASSPVNSGANVLTF.